Listed below are T cell receptor beta chains from one sample, sequenced in a study of early T cells in non-severe SARS-CoV-2 infection. TCRdb re-called the 5' RACE reads with MiXCR, one entry per CDR3 protein. The profile shows tens of thousands of distinct CDR3 sequences, more than 8.5% of them singletons. The sequenced material came from whole blood. Receptor source: an adult who was a healthcare worker with PCR-confirmed SARS-CoV-2 infection or an uninfected control (not recorded which). Both conserved end residues are part of each CDR3. The order of the fields is J gene, V gene, clone size, D gene, CDR3 protein, CDR3 DNA. D genes are given only for firm matches. Size is omitted from some rows. Given values are once, few, many or a class for expanded clones.

>TRBJ2-2|TRBV7-9|few|.
CASSPRATGELFF
TGTGCCAGCAGCCCCCGGGCCACCGGGGAGCTGTTTTTT
>TRBJ2-3|TRBV7-2|few|TRBD2
CASSLGPASGRADTQYF
TGTGCCAGCAGCTTAGGACCGGCTAGCGGGAGAGCAGATACGCAGTATTTT
>TRBJ2-1|TRBV7-2|.|.
CASSLGGIVNEQFF
TGTGCCAGCAGCTTAGGGGGGATCGTCAATGAGCAGTTCTTC
>TRBJ2-7|TRBV6-1|.|TRBD1
CASLQGSLSYEQYF
TGTGCCAGCCTACAGGGGAGCTTATCCTACGAGCAGTACTTC
>TRBJ1-1|TRBV28|few|.
CASIEGRNFGAFF
TGTGCCAGCATAGAGGGTAGGAATTTTGGAGCTTTCTTT
>TRBJ1-1|TRBV6-4|many|TRBD1
CASSDGDREAFF
TGTGCCAGCAGTGACGGGGACAGAGAAGCTTTCTTT
>TRBJ1-3|TRBV6-2/TRBV6-3|few|.
CASSYSSSGNTIYF
TGTGCCAGCAGTTACTCGAGCTCTGGAAACACCATATATTTT
>TRBJ1-6|TRBV12-3/TRBV12-4|many|.
CASSRTDNSPLHF
TGTGCCAGCAGTCGGACAGATAATTCACCCCTCCACTTT
>TRBJ2-2|TRBV24-1|many|TRBD1
CATSDEGQGLSNTGELFF
TGTGCCACCAGTGATGAGGGACAGGGACTCTCGAACACCGGGGAGCTGTTTTTT
>TRBJ2-7|TRBV13|many|TRBD2
CASSLVGRAYEQYF
TGTGCCAGCAGCTTAGTCGGGAGGGCCTACGAGCAGTACTTC
>TRBJ1-2|TRBV2|few|.
CASSEESGRFFYGYTF
TGTGCCAGCAGTGAAGAGTCGGGCCGCTTCTTCTATGGCTACACCTTC
>TRBJ2-7|TRBV6-6|many|.
CASSYRVDEQYF
TGTGCCAGCAGTTACCGGGTCGACGAGCAGTACTTC
>TRBJ2-1|TRBV11-2|many|TRBD2
CASSLEPGLAEQFF
TGTGCCAGCAGCTTAGAGCCGGGACTAGCGGAGCAGTTCTTC
>TRBJ1-2|TRBV6-2/TRBV6-3|many|TRBD1
CASSGSGGYGYTF
TGTGCCAGCAGCGGATCAGGGGGCTATGGCTACACCTTC
>TRBJ1-1|TRBV7-3|many|.
CASSLRMNTEAFF
TGTGCCAGCAGCCTGAGGATGAACACTGAAGCTTTCTTT
>TRBJ2-3|TRBV20-1|many|TRBD2
CSPLAGDTDTQYF
TGCAGCCCTCTAGCGGGAGACACAGATACGCAGTATTTT
>TRBJ2-5|TRBV29-1|.|TRBD1
CSVTGAGETQYF
TGCAGCGTAACAGGGGCGGGAGAGACCCAGTACTTC
>TRBJ2-1|TRBV6-2/TRBV6-3|few|TRBD2
CASSYVLAGGPFQFF
TGTGCCAGCAGTTACGTTCTAGCGGGAGGCCCGTTCCAGTTCTTC
>TRBJ2-1|TRBV7-9|many|TRBD1
CASSPDRGNSYNEQFF
TGTGCCAGCAGCCCTGACAGGGGGAACTCCTACAATGAGCAGTTCTTC
>TRBJ2-7|TRBV28|.|.
CASSLRAATGILF
TGTGCCAGCAGTTTACGAGCGGCAACAGGGATCCTCTTC
>TRBJ2-2|TRBV4-3|.|.
CASSQGTQGYANTGELFFF
.
>TRBJ1-4|TRBV2|many|TRBD1
CASIYRGLNEKLFF
TGTGCCAGCATATACAGGGGGCTGAATGAAAAACTGTTTTTT
>TRBJ2-5|TRBV10-3|.|TRBD1
CAISDRGVETQYF
TGTGCCATCAGCGACAGGGGTGTAGAGACCCAGTACTTC
>TRBJ2-5|TRBV6-1|many|TRBD1
CASIEGPGGQETQYF
TGTGCCAGCATCGAGGGGCCAGGGGGCCAAGAGACCCAGTACTTC
>TRBJ2-3|TRBV28|many|.
CASSSPSADTQYF
TGTGCCAGCAGTTCACCGAGCGCAGATACGCAGTATTTT
>TRBJ1-2|TRBV28|few|.
CASSSPLSGPLNYGYTF
TGTGCCAGCAGTTCCCCCTTATCGGGACCGTTGAACTATGGCTACACCTTC
>TRBJ1-1|TRBV11-2|many|TRBD1
CASSLVRTGVAEVFF
TGTGCCAGCAGCTTAGTAAGGACAGGGGTCGCTGAAGTTTTCTTT
>TRBJ2-3|TRBV28|few|.
CASSFQLTDTQYF
TGTGCCAGCAGTTTCCAGCTCACAGATACGCAGTATTTT
>TRBJ1-2|TRBV28|.|.
CASTDTGNYGYTF
TGTGCCAGCACCGACACAGGGAACTATGGCTACACCTTC
>TRBJ2-3|TRBV5-4|few|.
CASSFSGVGDTQYF
TGTGCCAGCAGCTTCTCGGGAGTAGGCGATACGCAGTATTTT
>TRBJ2-3|TRBV6-6|few|.
CASTSTGPTSTDTQYF
TGTGCCAGCACCTCGACAGGTCCAACTAGCACAGATACGCAGTATTTT
>TRBJ1-3|TRBV27|few|.
CASSFGLGNTIYF
TGTGCCAGCAGTTTCGGCCTGGGAAACACCATATATTTT
>TRBJ2-1|TRBV7-9|many|.
CASSKDGSNNEQFF
TGTGCCAGCAGCAAGGACGGCAGCAACAATGAGCAGTTCTTC
>TRBJ2-1|TRBV5-4|.|TRBD1
CASSTGTASGGEQFF
TGTGCCAGCAGTACCGGGACAGCCAGTGGTGGTGAGCAGTTCTTC
>TRBJ2-2|TRBV29-1|many|TRBD2
CSVDGLAGEYGELFF
TGCAGCGTTGACGGGCTAGCGGGAGAATACGGGGAGCTGTTTTTT
>TRBJ2-1|TRBV5-6|many|.
CASSSPPGTGHYNEQFF
TGTGCCAGCAGCTCCCCCCCAGGGACGGGCCATTACAATGAGCAGTTCTTC
>TRBJ2-5|TRBV7-8|few|TRBD2
CASSLGPPSGSLQETQYF
TGTGCCAGCAGCTTAGGCCCTCCTAGCGGGAGTCTCCAAGAGACCCAGTACTTC
>TRBJ2-1|TRBV20-1|many|TRBD2
CSAFLASGPIRGDEQFF
TGCAGTGCTTTTCTGGCTAGCGGCCCCATTAGGGGCGATGAGCAGTTCTTC
>TRBJ1-2|TRBV7-3|few|.
CASSPLGRGGYTF
TGTGCCAGCAGCCCCCTGGGAAGAGGGGGCTACACCTTC
>TRBJ2-2|TRBV13|many|TRBD2
CASSFLGGSVTGELFF
TGTGCCAGCAGCTTCCTCGGCGGGAGCGTCACCGGGGAGCTGTTTTTT
>TRBJ1-4|TRBV7-9|many|.
CASSKDTGSKLFF
TGTGCCAGCAGCAAAGATACAGGGTCGAAACTGTTTTTT
>TRBJ2-1|TRBV4-3|many|TRBD2
CASSQGRTSGDLYNEQFF
TGCGCCAGCAGCCAAGGGCGGACTAGCGGGGATCTATACAATGAGCAGTTCTTC
>TRBJ2-1|TRBV5-5|few|.
CASSLGGSSLSYNEQFF
TGTGCCAGCAGCTTGGGAGGGAGCTCCCTCTCCTACAATGAGCAGTTCTTC
>TRBJ2-1|TRBV29-1|.|.
CSADSSPYNEQFF
TGCAGCGCCGACAGTTCTCCCTACAATGAGCAGTTCTTC
>TRBJ2-1|TRBV4-3|.|.
CASRPGIMANPNEQFF
TGCGCCAGCAGACCCGGGATTATGGCGAACCCCAATGAGCAGTTCTTC
>TRBJ2-7|TRBV12-3/TRBV12-4|many|TRBD2
CASSSGLYEQYF
TGTGCCAGCAGTTCGGGACTATACGAGCAGTACTTC
>TRBJ2-2|TRBV21-1|few|.
CASSIRGRTQETGELFF
TGTGCCAGCAGCATCCGCGGGCGGACCCAGGAGACCGGGGAGCTGTTTTTT
>TRBJ2-1|TRBV9|.|TRBD2
CASSVAPGLAGNEQFF
TGTGCCAGCAGCGTAGCCCCGGGACTAGCGGGAAATGAGCAGTTCTTC
>TRBJ2-2|TRBV3-1|many|.
CASSQDVLAGELFF
TGTGCCAGCAGCCAAGACGTCCTTGCCGGGGAGCTGTTTTTT
>TRBJ2-3|TRBV12-3/TRBV12-4|many|.
CASSSYHSTDTQYF
TGTGCCAGCAGTTCATACCATTCCACAGATACGCAGTATTTT
>TRBJ1-2|TRBV27|many|TRBD1
CASSPRTGGLGYTF
TGTGCCAGCAGTCCACGGACAGGGGGCCTTGGCTACACCTTC
>TRBJ1-6|TRBV27|.|.
CASSYGRFNSPLHF
TGTGCCAGCAGTTACGGCAGATTTAATTCACCCCTCCACTTT